The sequence of this T cell receptor (beta chain) was determined in a study of shared clonotypes between healthy human individuals. The protocol was immunoSEQ multiplex PCR, while the TCRdb copy is restricted to in-frame clones and leaves out a portion. The repertoire consists of around 2.1 million clones, with 90% to 95% occurring once and the leading ten covering around 1.7%. Naive CD8 cells comprised CD45RO-negative, CCR7-positively selected cells, excluding terminally differentiated effector memory CD45RA+ cells. Only Caucasian adults living in Nashville, Tennessee made up the donor group. The germline V gene has CDR1 LNHNV and CDR2 YYDKDF (reference sequence). This CDR3 is 13 amino acids long. V was trimmed by 0 bases and J by 5 bases, leaving 7 bases between them. Comments on this clone: The sample holds other DNA sequences that translate to the same CDR3.

This clonotype was obtained from a man younger than 30 in good health. Some clones in this sample may be carry-over from other donors' samples. The chain uses TRBV15 and TRBJ2-5; TRBD2 is a possible D gene (6 bases). The sequencing sample was made of naive CD8+ T cells from PBMCs. The CDR3, as DNA: TGTGCCACCAGCAGAGATCGGGGGGAGACCCAGTACTTC. This gives the protein CATSRDRGETQYF.